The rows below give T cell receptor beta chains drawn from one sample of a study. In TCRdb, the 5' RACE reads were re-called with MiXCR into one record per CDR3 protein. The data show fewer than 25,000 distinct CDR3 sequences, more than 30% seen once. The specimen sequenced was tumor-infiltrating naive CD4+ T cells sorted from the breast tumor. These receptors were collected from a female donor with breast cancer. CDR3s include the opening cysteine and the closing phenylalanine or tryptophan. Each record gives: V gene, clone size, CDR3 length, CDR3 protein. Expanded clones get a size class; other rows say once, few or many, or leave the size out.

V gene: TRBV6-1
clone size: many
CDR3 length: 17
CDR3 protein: CASSEFRLALSTDTQYF

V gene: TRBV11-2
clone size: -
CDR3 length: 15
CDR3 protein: CASSSRRRQNTEAFF

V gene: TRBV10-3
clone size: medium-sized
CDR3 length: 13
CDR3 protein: CAIGYTGTDEQFF

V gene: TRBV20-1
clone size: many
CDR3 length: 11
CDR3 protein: CSARRGDTQYF

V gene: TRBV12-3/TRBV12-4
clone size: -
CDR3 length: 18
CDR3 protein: CASSSLTPTGQSTDTQYF

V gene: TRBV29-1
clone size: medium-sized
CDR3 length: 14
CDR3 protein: CSVRTSGGGNEQFF

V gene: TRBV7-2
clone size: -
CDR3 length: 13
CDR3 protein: CASRKLGAHGYTF

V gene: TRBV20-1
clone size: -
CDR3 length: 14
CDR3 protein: CSARGTRSTDTQYF

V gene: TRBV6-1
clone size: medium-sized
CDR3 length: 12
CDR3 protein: CASGTGDQPQHF

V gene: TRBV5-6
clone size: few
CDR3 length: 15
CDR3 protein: CASSGHRGDNQPQHF

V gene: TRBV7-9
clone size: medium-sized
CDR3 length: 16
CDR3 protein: CASSLGTSGRINEQFF

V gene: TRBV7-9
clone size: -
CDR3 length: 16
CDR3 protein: CASRTSGRARVDTQYF

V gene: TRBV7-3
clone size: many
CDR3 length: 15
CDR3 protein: CASSLQGQANGEQFF

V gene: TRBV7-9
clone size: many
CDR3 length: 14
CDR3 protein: CASSFSGVEETQYF

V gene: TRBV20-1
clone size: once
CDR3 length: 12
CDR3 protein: CSARGTGNTIYF

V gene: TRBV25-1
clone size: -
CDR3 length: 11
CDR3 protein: CASTEGYEQYF

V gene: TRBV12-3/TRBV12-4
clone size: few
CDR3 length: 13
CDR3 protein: CASSPGAYNEQFF

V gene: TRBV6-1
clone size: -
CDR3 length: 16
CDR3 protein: CASSEALRGGAYEQYF

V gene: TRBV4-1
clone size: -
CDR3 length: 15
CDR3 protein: CASSKLATAYNEQFF

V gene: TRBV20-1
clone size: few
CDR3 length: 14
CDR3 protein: CSARQGLAKNIQYF

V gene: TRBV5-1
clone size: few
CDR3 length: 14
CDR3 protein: CASSFYGGSHEQYF

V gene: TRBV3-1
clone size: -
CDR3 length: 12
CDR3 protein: CASSQGGNEQYF

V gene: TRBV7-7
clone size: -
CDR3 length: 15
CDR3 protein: CASGLGGLAYNEQFF

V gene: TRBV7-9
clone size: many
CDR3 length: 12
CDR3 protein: CASAPPRGEAFF

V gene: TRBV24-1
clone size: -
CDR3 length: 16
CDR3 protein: CATSDLRTSSYNEQFF

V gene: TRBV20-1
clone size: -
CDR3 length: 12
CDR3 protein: CSARLGGGPQHF

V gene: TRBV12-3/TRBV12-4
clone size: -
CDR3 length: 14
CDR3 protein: CASRGTSGRNEQFF

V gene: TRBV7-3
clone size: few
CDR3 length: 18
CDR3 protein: CASSLRGGLAGSYNEQFF

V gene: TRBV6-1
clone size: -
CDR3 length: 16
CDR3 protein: CASSEGRDPRGSPLHF

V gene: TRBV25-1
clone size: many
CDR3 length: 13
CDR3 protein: CASSESVGSPLHF

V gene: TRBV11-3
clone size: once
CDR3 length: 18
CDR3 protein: CASSLDRNSSRTVHERYF

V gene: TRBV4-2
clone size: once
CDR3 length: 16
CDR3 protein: CASSQGLTLSSYEQYF

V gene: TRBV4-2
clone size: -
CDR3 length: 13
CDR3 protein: CASSQDRPPEAFF

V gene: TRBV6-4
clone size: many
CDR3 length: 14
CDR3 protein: CASSDAFRSNEQFF

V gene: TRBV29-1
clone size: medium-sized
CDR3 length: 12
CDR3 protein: CSVVVSNYGYTF

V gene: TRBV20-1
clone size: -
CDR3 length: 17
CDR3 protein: CGARDKAVKYSNQPQHF

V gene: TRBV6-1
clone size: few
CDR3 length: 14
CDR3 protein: CASSVGQFNQPQHF

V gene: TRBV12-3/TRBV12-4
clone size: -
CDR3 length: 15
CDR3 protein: CASSFSGSSYNGQFF

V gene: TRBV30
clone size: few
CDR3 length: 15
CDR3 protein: CAWSPLGGYDYGYTF

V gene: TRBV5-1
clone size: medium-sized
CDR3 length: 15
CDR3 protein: CASSLGTGGITEAFF

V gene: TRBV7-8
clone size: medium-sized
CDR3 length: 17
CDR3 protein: CASSLGSGFGGNQPQHF

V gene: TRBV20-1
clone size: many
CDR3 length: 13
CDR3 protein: CSARTVNTGELFF

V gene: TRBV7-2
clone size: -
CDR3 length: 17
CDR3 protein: CASSLEGTRGSDCGYTF

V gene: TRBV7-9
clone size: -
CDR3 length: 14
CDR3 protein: CASSSMDRDYGYTF

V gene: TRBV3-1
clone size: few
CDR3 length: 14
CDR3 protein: CASTRQGTHTEAFF

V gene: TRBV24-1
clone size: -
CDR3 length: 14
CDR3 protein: CATSDELVSDEQFF

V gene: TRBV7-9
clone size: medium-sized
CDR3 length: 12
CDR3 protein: CASSLEDNEQFF

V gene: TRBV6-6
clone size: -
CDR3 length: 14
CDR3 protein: CASSYRGNNRPQHF

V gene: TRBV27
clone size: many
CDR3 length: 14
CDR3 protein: CASSLDRRDTEAFF

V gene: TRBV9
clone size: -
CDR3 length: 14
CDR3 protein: CASTRDRGRDEQFF

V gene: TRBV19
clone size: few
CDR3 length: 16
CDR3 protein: CASSPRESRSTHEQYF

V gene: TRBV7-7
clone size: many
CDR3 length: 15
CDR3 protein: CASSLGGLAYNEQFF

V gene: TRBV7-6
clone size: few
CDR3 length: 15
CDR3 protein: CASSLGAGGHNEQFF

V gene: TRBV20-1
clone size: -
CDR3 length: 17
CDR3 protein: CSASWGLAGGPEDEQFF